This is a list of T cell receptor beta chains from one sample in a study of shared clonotypes between healthy human individuals. Using immunoSEQ multiplex PCR, the repertoire was profiled, and TCRdb retains in-frame clones only, with some absent. This table has millions of clones, roughly 91% appearing once. The sequencing input was naive CD8+ T cells from PBMCs. Receptors originate from a man aged 18 to 30 in good health. Some clones in this sample may be carry-over from other donors' samples. CDR3s include the opening cysteine and the closing phenylalanine or tryptophan. The order of the fields is V gene, D gene, J gene, clone size, CDR3 DNA, CDR3 protein. A D gene is named only where the DNA matches it firmly. The size entry is marked missing in some rows and otherwise reads once, few, many or a size class.

TRBV4-1	.	TRBJ2-1	.	TGCGCCAGCAGCCAGGATCGTGCCCCCTACAATGAGCAGTTCTTC	CASSQDRAPYNEQFF
TRBV25-1	.	TRBJ2-1	.	TGTGCCAGCAGTGAGCCCTTGAGGGAGCAGTTCTTC	CASSEPLREQFF
TRBV6-1	.	TRBJ1-1	.	TGTGCCAGCCGACCGAACACTGAAGCTTTCTTT	CASRPNTEAFF
TRBV2	.	TRBJ2-4	.	TGTGCCAGCAGGTCGAGGGGTGGCAAAAACATTCAGTACTTC	CASRSRGGKNIQYF
TRBV6-6	TRBD2	TRBJ2-1	.	TGTGCCAGCAGTTACCGGACTAGCGGATACAATGAGCAGTTCTTC	CASSYRTSGYNEQFF
TRBV19	.	TRBJ1-5	few	TGTGCCAGTAGTCTGGACAGTCTACATAGCAATCAGCCCCAGCATTTT	CASSLDSLHSNQPQHF
TRBV5-4	.	TRBJ2-7	once	TGTGCCAGCAGCTTGGCCCCGGGAGAGAGTGAGCAGTACTTC	CASSLAPGESEQYF
TRBV19	TRBD2	TRBJ2-2	.	TGTGCCAGTCGACTAGCGGGAGTTACGAACACCGGGGAGCTGTTTTTT	CASRLAGVTNTGELFF
TRBV7-8	TRBD2	TRBJ2-1	.	TGTGCCAGCAGCCCACCGGCCGGGACTAGCGCCGCGAGAGAGCAGTTCTTC	CASSPPAGTSAAREQFF
TRBV7-9	.	TRBJ2-3	.	TGTGCCAGCCGAGGAGCGGAGGGAGTTATGACAGATACGCAGTATTTT	CASRGAEGVMTDTQYF
TRBV27	TRBD1	TRBJ2-7	.	TGTGCCAGCAGTTTTACCGGACAGGGGGTCCACGAGCAGTACTTC	CASSFTGQGVHEQYF
TRBV15	.	TRBJ1-4	.	TGTGCCACCAGCAGAATTCCAACAGGGCCTAATGAAAAACTGTTTTTT	CATSRIPTGPNEKLFF
TRBV19	.	TRBJ1-1	.	TGTGCCAGCTCTCCAGCTTGGGGCACTGAAGCTTTCTTT	CASSPAWGTEAFF
TRBV10-3	.	TRBJ1-2	once	TGTGCCATCAGTGCGGTCCTCTCAAACCAAGGCTACACCTTC	CAISAVLSNQGYTF
TRBV19	TRBD1	TRBJ2-7	.	TGTGCCAGTAGCCCCCCTCCGGGACAGGGGCACTTCTACGAGCAGTACTTC	CASSPPPGQGHFYEQYF
TRBV7-2	.	TRBJ2-3	.	TGTGCCAGCAGCCCAGGGTCGGGCACAGATACGCAGTATTTT	CASSPGSGTDTQYF
TRBV6-6	TRBD1	TRBJ1-5	.	TGTGCCAGCAGTCCCTACTCGGACAGGGACAATCAGCCCCAGCATTTT	CASSPYSDRDNQPQHF
TRBV2	.	TRBJ2-1	.	TGTGCCAGCAGTTCCGGACTTTTTGAGAATAGGCAGTTCTTC	CASSSGLFENRQFF
TRBV5-4	TRBD1	TRBJ2-2	.	TGTGCCAGCAGCCGGGACAGGGGGAGTCCCGGGGAGCTGTTTTTT	CASSRDRGSPGELFF
TRBV19	TRBD1	TRBJ1-5	once	TGTGCCAGTAGCCTCGACAGGGTCAATCAGCCCCAGCATTTT	CASSLDRVNQPQHF
TRBV4-2	.	TRBJ1-2	.	TGTGCCAGCAGCCAAGAAATTAGTGGTGGCAGGGAACAGTTTGGCTACACCTTC	CASSQEISGGREQFGYTF
TRBV14	TRBD2	TRBJ2-7	.	TGTGCCAGCAGCATAGGCCGGGGGGACGAGCAGTACTTC	CASSIGRGDEQYF
TRBV27	TRBD1	TRBJ2-7	.	TGTGCCAGCAGTACTATTCACCGGGACAGGGGCTCCTACGAGCAGTACTTC	CASSTIHRDRGSYEQYF
TRBV28	.	TRBJ2-3	.	TGTGCCAGCAGTTTGACTAGGATAAACACAGATACGCAGTATTTT	CASSLTRINTDTQYF
TRBV7-2	TRBD1	TRBJ1-1	.	TGTGCCAGCAGCCCCCAGGGGGGAAACACTGAAGCTTTCTTT	CASSPQGGNTEAFF
TRBV7-3	.	TRBJ2-3	.	TGTGCCAGCAGCCTCCTCGGGGCTAGCACAGATACGCAGTATTTT	CASSLLGASTDTQYF
TRBV7-9	.	TRBJ2-3	.	TGTGCCAGCAGCTTAGAACTGACCGATACGCAGTATTTT	CASSLELTDTQYF
TRBV11-1	TRBD2	TRBJ2-1	.	TGTGCCAGCAGCAGAAGGCGGGAGGGCTCCTACAATGAGCAGTTCTTC	CASSRRREGSYNEQFF
TRBV4-1	TRBD1	TRBJ2-5	.	TGCGCCAGCAGCCTTAGACAGGGGGCTAGGGAGACCCAGTACTTC	CASSLRQGARETQYF
TRBV19	TRBD1	TRBJ1-2	.	TGTGCCAGTAGTATCCCGGGACAGTATGGCTACACCTTC	CASSIPGQYGYTF
TRBV6-5	TRBD1	TRBJ2-7	.	TGTGCCAGCAGCGAGACAGGGGCGGGGTCCTACGAGCAGTACTTC	CASSETGAGSYEQYF
TRBV7-9	.	TRBJ1-3	.	TGTGCCAGCAGCATAGCGGACGGCTTCTACTCTGGAAACACCATATATTTT	CASSIADGFYSGNTIYF
TRBV28	TRBD2	TRBJ2-1	few	TGTGCCAGCAGTTTAAGAACTAGCGGTTACAATGAGCAGTTCTTC	CASSLRTSGYNEQFF
TRBV5-1	.	TRBJ2-7	.	TGCGCCAGCAGCGAGGGACGGACAGACGAGCAGTACTTC	CASSEGRTDEQYF
TRBV7-9	TRBD2	TRBJ2-2	.	TGTGCCAGCAGCTTACCCTCTAGCGGGATCTCTCGGGGCACCGGGGAGCTGTTTTTT	CASSLPSSGISRGTGELFF
TRBV28	.	TRBJ1-2	.	TGTGCCAGCAGAGCGACAGAGTCTGGTGGCTACACCTTC	CASRATESGGYTF
TRBV9	.	TRBJ1-2	few	TGTGCCAGCCGGGGACGGCAGGGTGATGGCTACACCTTC	CASRGRQGDGYTF
TRBV7-2	.	TRBJ2-3	.	TGTGCCAGCAGCTTAGTCATGGGTCCAGATACGCAGTATTTT	CASSLVMGPDTQYF
TRBV7-9	.	TRBJ2-7	.	TGTGCCAGCAGCTTAGGGAGTGACTACGAGCAGTACTTC	CASSLGSDYEQYF
TRBV28	.	TRBJ1-1	.	TGTGCCAGCAGTTTATACAGGGTAAAAGGAACTGAAGCTTTCTTT	CASSLYRVKGTEAFF
TRBV6-5	.	TRBJ1-1	.	TGTGCCAGCAGTTACTCGATTGGGGAGGTGAACACTGAAGCTTTCTTT	CASSYSIGEVNTEAFF
TRBV7-9	TRBD2	TRBJ2-1	.	TGTGCCAGCAGCTTCCCACTAGCGGGAGTTGGCAATGAGCAGTTCTTC	CASSFPLAGVGNEQFF